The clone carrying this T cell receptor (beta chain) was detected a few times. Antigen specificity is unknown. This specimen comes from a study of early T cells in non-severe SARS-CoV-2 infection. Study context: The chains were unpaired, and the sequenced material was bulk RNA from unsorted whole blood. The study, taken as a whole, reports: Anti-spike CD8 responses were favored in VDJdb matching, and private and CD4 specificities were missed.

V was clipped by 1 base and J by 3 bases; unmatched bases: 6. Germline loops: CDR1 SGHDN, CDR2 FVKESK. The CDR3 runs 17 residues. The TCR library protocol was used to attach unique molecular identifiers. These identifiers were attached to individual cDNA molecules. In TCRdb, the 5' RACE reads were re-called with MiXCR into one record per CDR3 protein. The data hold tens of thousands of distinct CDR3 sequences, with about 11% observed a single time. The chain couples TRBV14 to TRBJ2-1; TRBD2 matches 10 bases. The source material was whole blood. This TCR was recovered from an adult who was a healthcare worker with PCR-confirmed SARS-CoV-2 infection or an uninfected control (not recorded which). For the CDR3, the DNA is TGTGCCAGCAGCCAAGGGAACGGACTAGCGGACTACAATGAGCAGTTCTTC. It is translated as CASSQGNGLADYNEQFF. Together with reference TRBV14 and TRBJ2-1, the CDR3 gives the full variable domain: EAGVTQFPSHSVIEKGQTVTLRCDPISGHDNLYWYRRVMGKEIKFLLHFVKESKQDESGMPNNRFLAERTGGTYSTLKVQPAELEDSGVYFCASSQGNGLADYNEQFFGPGTRLTVL.